A single sample gave rise to the 9 T cell receptor beta chains below, sequenced in a study of blood T cell repertoires in COVID-19. The assay was immunoSEQ multiplex PCR, and TCRdb's table has in-frame clones only and misses some. The data contain around 300,000 clones, roughly 90% of them singletons. Material for sequencing was peripheral blood. The receptors were gathered from a woman between 45 and 60 years old with active or convalescent COVID-19.

This CDR3 is CASSPDRVEAFF. Here the CDR3 DNA reads TGTGCCAGCTCACCCGACAGGGTTGAAGCTTTCTTT. The chain couples TRBV18 to TRBJ1-1; 7 bases agree with TRBD1. V was clipped by 3 bases and J by 7 bases; unmatched bases: 2. The germline V gene has CDR1 KGHSH and CDR2 LQKENI. The CDR3 extends over 12 amino acids.

This rearrangement joins TRBV27 to TRBJ1-1; D is unclear. CDR3 length: 16 residues. The germline V and J ends were trimmed by 3 bases and 4 bases, with 18 bases remaining between them. CDR1 and CDR2 (germline): MNHEY, SMNVEV (reference sequence). The CDR3 here is CASSFGYGEGGTEAFF. The CDR3 DNA reads TGTGCCAGCAGTTTCGGGTATGGGGAGGGAGGCACTGAAGCTTTCTTT.

This chain connects TRBV27 to TRBJ2-7; 12 nucleotides match TRBD1. The CDR3 runs to 16 residues. V shed 6 bases, J shed 5 bases, and the junction held 11 bases outside the gene matches. Per the germline V gene, CDR1 is MNHEY and CDR2 is SMNVEV (reference sequence). The CDR3 loop reads CASSNPGQGAQDEQYF. The DNA for the CDR3 is TGTGCCAGCAGCAACCCGGGACAGGGGGCACAAGACGAGCAGTACTTC.

The rearrangement uses TRBV5-1 and TRBJ2-1; 11 bases agree with TRBD2. The CDR3 runs 14 residues. Trimming removed 5 bases from V and 6 bases from J; junction bases left unmatched: 4. Germline-derived CDR1 and CDR2 are SGHRS and YFSETQ. CDR3 nucleotides: TGCGCCAGCAGGGTAGCGGGGGGGACCAATGAGCAGTTCTTC. This encodes CASRVAGGTNEQFF. The full variable domain, with the rest looked up from reference TRBV5-1 and TRBJ2-1, is KAGVTQTPRYLIKTRGQQVTLSCSPISGHRSVSWYQQTPGQGLQFLFEYFSETQRNKGNFPGRFSGRQFSNSRSEMNVSTLELGDSALYLCASRVAGGTNEQFFGPGTRLTVL.

The chain has TRBV9 and TRBJ2-1, with 7 bases identical to TRBD2. Germline lookup yields CDR1 SGDLS and CDR2 YYNGEE. The CDR3 is 16 amino acids. The V gene end was trimmed by 6 bases and the J gene end by 6 bases; junction bases not matched to a gene: 15. This CDR3 reads CASTFTGTKVSNEQFF. The DNA for the CDR3 is TGTGCCAGCACCTTTACCGGGACTAAGGTTTCCAATGAGCAGTTCTTC.

V and J are TRBV5-1 and TRBJ1-2, with 9 bases that match TRBD1. Germline-derived CDR1 and CDR2 are SGHRS and YFSETQ. This CDR3 is built from 15 residues. The trim removed 0 bases at V and 7 bases at J, leaving 7 bases unmatched. DNA for the CDR3: TGCGCCAGCAGCTTGGGGGGGACAGGGTTGTCTGGCTACACCTTC. Its translation is CASSLGGTGLSGYTF.

The V and J genes are TRBV18 and TRBJ1-1, with 7 bases that match TRBD1. Trimming cost V 6 bases and J 8 bases; bases outside gene matches: 6. Germline V gene lookup returns CDR1 KGHSH and CDR2 LQKENI. This CDR3 region has 12 residues. Here the CDR3 DNA reads TGTGCCAGCTCTCCGACAGGGAGAGAAGCTTTCTTT. Amino acid sequence: CASSPTGREAFF.

The chain uses TRBV30 and TRBJ1-1; TRBD1 might be the D (5 bases). The CDR3 runs 13 residues. CDR1 and CDR2 (germline): GTSNPN, SVGIG (reference sequence). Trimming took 3 bases from V and 7 from J, leaving 15 bases between them. The CDR3 spells CAWSAPVGGEAFF. The CDR3 DNA is TGTGCCTGGAGCGCCCCCGTGGGGGGTGAAGCTTTCTTT.

In DNA form, the CDR3 reads TGTGCCAGCAGTTCCCCAGCGGGAGCTTCGGTATACATTCAGTACTTC. The encoded protein is CASSSPAGASVYIQYF. The J gene is TRBJ2-4, the V gene TRBV28; 8 bases line up with TRBD2. CDR1 is MDHEN and CDR2 is SYDVKM in the germline V gene. J was trimmed by 8 bases and V by 4 bases; bases with no gene match: 13. The CDR3 loop spans 16 amino acids. Based on the CDR3 plus reference TRBV28 and TRBJ2-4, the full variable domain is DVKVTQSSRYLVKRTGEKVFLECVQDMDHENMFWYRQDPGLGLRLIYFSYDVKMKEKGDIPEGYSVSREKKERFSLILESASTNQTSMYLCASSSPAGASVYIQYFGAGTRLSVL.